Shown below are 2 T cell receptor beta chains from a single sample sequenced in a study of T cell repertoires in cytomegalovirus infection. TCRdb re-derived calls from the reads in MiXCR, one entry per CDR3 protein. The data show just under 500,000 distinct CDR3 sequences, with roughly 34% seen just once and 15% to 20% held by the top ten. No antigens are known for them. Sample: cultured PBMCs, taken from culture after CMV antigen stimulation. These receptors all come from a human donor in good health (CMV status not recorded). Some clones in this sample may be carry-over from other donors' samples.

This clonotype showed up just a few times. V gene TRBV7-2 combines with J gene TRBJ1-5, with D maybe TRBD1 (5 bases). CDR1 SGHTA and CDR2 FQGNSA come from the germline V gene. The CDR3 spans 17 residues. V was shortened by 5 bases and J by 5 bases, with 22 bases between the two germline ends. CDR3 protein: CASSNGDSISGDQPQHF. DNA for the CDR3: TGTGCCAGCAGCAATGGGGACTCCATCTCCGGAGATCAGCCCCAGCATTTT.

V is TRBV11-2 and J is TRBJ1-2; TRBD1 might be the D (5 bases). In germline, CDR1 is SGHAT, CDR2 FQNNGV. This CDR3 comprises 15 residues. V lost 5 bases and J 7 bases, leaving 20 bases between the germline ends. For the CDR3, the DNA is TGTGCCAGCAGCACCCCGGGACGCCGGGGCCCTGGCTACACCTTC. This encodes CASSTPGRRGPGYTF.